The 9 T cell receptor beta chains reported below all come from one sample, sequenced in a study of siplizumab effects on memory and regulatory T cells. The table came from immunoSEQ multiplex PCR; TCRdb's copy has only in-frame clones and leaves some out. This table has 120,000 or so clones, just under 95% appearing once. The sequenced sample consisted of CD4+ T cells sorted from blood. The receptor set was obtained from a human donor in good health.

The chain has TRBV20-1 and TRBJ1-2; TRBD1 is a possible D gene (5 bases). CDR1 and CDR2 from the germline V gene are DFQATT and SNEGSKA (reference sequence). There are 10 residues in the CDR3. This chain's CDR3 is CSPGRGGYTF. As DNA, the CDR3 is TGCAGCCCGGGACGAGGGGGCTACACCTTC.

This rearrangement joins TRBV18 to TRBJ1-1; tentative D call: TRBD1 (5 bases). The CDR3 spans 14 residues. The V end was cut by 2 bases, the J end by 3 bases, with 10 bases between. The germline V gene encodes CDR1 KGHSH and CDR2 LQKENI. The CDR3 sequence is CASSPISGDTEAFF. Here the CDR3 DNA reads TGTGCCAGCTCACCAATTTCGGGGGACACTGAAGCTTTCTTT.

This chain links TRBV25-1 with TRBJ2-3; the D is unclear. The V and J ends lost 5 bases and 3 bases respectively, with 3 bases between them. CDR3 length: 11 residues. Germline V gives CDR1 MGHDK, CDR2 SYGVNS. The CDR3 reads CASSLTDTQYF. The CDR3 coding sequence is TGTGCCAGCAGTTTGACAGATACGCAGTATTTT.

The genes are TRBV7-8 and TRBJ2-3; 9 bases fit TRBD2. CDR1 and CDR2 (germline): SGHVS, FQNEAQ. V shed 7 bases, J shed 0 bases, and the junction held 5 bases outside the gene matches. CDR3 length: 15 amino acids. Written as DNA, the CDR3 is TGTGCCAGCACCACTAGCGGGCTTAGCACAGATACGCAGTATTTT. Its protein is CASTTSGLSTDTQYF.

The CDR3 here is CASSPPLHGGELFF. The CDR3 region has the DNA TGTGCCAGCAGTCCCCCGCTGCATGGCGGGGAGCTGTTTTTT. This chain joins TRBV6-1 and TRBJ2-2, with D uncertain. The CDR3 runs to 14 residues. Trimming cost V 5 bases and J 7 bases, with 14 bases left between them. Germline V gene lookup returns CDR1 MNHNS and CDR2 SASEGT.

CDR3 coding DNA: TGTGCCAGCAGCTTCGAATCCCTGCAATGGGACGAGCAGTACTTC. This translates into CASSFESLQWDEQYF. V gene TRBV9 combines with J gene TRBJ2-7; D gene uncertain. The V and J ends lost 4 bases and 5 bases respectively, with 19 bases between them. This CDR3 has 15 residues. The germline CDR1 and CDR2 sequences are SGDLS and YYNGEE.

V is TRBV5-8 and J is TRBJ1-5; 8 bases line up with TRBD1. Looked up from germline, CDR1 is SGHTS and CDR2 is YDEGEE. The CDR3 covers 15 residues. With V trimmed by 4 bases and J by 3 bases, 6 bases remained unmatched. The DNA of the CDR3 is TGTGCCAGCAGCCAAGACAGGGGATACAATCAGCCCCAGCATTTT. Translated: CASSQDRGYNQPQHF.

This clone was observed a single time. The genes are TRBV6-5 and TRBJ1-5; no definite D call. Trimming stripped 0 bases from V and 0 bases from J, with 6 bases between. This CDR3 spans 15 amino acids. Germline CDR1 is MNHEY and CDR2 is SVGAGI. The CDR3 DNA reads as TGTGCCAGCAGTTACTCCGGCAGTAGCAATCAGCCCCAGCATTTT. This codes for CASSYSGSSNQPQHF.

This chain connects TRBV5-4 to TRBJ2-5; either TRBD1 or TRBD2 may supply D (5 bases each). The length of the CDR3 is 14 residues. Germline CDR1 is SGHNT and CDR2 is YYREEE (reference sequence). V dropped 4 bases and J dropped 1 base, with 11 bases sitting between them. The CDR3 coding sequence is TGTGCCAGCAGCCCATCCGGGACCCAAGAGACCCAGTACTTC. This sequence encodes CASSPSGTQETQYF.